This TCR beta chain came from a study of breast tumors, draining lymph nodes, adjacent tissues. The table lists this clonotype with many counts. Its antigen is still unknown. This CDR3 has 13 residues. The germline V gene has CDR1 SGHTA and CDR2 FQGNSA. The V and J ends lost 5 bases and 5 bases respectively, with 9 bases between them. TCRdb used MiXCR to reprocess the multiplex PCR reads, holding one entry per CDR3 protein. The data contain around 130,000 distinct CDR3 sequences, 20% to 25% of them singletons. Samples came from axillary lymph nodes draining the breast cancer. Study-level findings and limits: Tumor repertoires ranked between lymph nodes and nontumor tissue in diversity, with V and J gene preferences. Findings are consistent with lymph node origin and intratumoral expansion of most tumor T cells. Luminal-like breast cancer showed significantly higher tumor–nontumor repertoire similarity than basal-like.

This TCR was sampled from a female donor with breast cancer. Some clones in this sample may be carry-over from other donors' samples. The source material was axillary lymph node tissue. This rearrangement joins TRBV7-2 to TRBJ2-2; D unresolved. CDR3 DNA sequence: TGTGCCAGCAGCGCCGGGCGTACCGGGGAGCTGTTTTTT. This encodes CASSAGRTGELFF. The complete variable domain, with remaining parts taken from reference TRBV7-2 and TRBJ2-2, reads GAGVSQSPSNKVTEKGKDVELRCDPISGHTALYWYRQSLGQGLEFLIYFQGNSAPDKSGLPSDRFSAERTGGSVSTLTIQRTQQEDSAVYLCASSAGRTGELFFGEGSRLTVL.